This T cell receptor beta chain was identified in a study of blood T cell repertoires in COVID-19. Study summary: Donors in the United States, Italy and Spain gave samples during acute or convalescent COVID-19. PBMCs, B-cell-depleted T cells, or T cells were the source of the cDNA or gDNA that made up the material.

As handled by the study authors: Amplification with reference gene primers provided the estimates of nucleated cell counts. The repertoire was sequenced with immunoSEQ multiplex PCR; TCRdb's copy has only in-frame clones and lacks some. V and J calls and clone size are as listed in that table; D and trimming were resolved from the DNA. In the table there are 70,000 to 90,000 clones, about 90% of which are singletons. The V gene lost 3 bases and the J gene lost 4 bases, with 7 bases spanning the gap. The CDR3 length is 12 residues. This clone has only a few counts. The source material was peripheral blood. The chain uses TRBV12-3 or TRBV12-4 and TRBJ2-7; no firm D call. The clonotype originates from a human donor in a cohort sampled during active COVID-19. In DNA, the CDR3 is TGTGCCAGCAGTTTGTCCGGGTACGAGCAGTACTTC. This codes for CASSLSGYEQYF.